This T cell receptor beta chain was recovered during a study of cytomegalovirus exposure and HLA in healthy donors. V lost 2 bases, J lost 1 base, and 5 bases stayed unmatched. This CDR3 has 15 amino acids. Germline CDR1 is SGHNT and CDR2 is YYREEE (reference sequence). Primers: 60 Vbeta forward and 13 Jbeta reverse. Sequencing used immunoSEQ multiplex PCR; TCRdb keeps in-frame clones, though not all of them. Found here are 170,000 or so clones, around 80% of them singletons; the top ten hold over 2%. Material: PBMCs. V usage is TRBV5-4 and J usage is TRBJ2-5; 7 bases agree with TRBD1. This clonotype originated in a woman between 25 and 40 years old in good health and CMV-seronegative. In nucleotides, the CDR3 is TGTGCCAGCAGCTTAGGACCAGGGGGCCAAGAGACCCAGTACTTC. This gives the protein CASSLGPGGQETQYF. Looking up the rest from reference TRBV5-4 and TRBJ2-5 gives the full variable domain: ETGVTQSPTHLIKTRGQQVTLRCSSQSGHNTVSWYQQALGQGPQFIFQYYREEENGRGNFPPRFSGLQFPNYSSELNVNALELDDSALYLCASSLGPGGQETQYFGPGTRLLVL.